A single sample is the source of the 12 T cell receptor beta chains below, sequenced in a study of identical twins. TCRdb reanalysed the 5' RACE reads using MiXCR and keeps one entry per CDR3 protein. The repertoire consists of 350,000 to 450,000 distinct CDR3 sequences, with about a fifth occurring once and the leading ten covering approximately 12%. The source material was naive T cells sorted from blood. Receptors were obtained from a man over 45 in good health.

A few counts support this clonotype. The chain links TRBV5-1 to TRBJ1-1; 8 bases are shared with TRBD1. V shed 4 bases, J shed 0 bases, and the junction held 2 bases outside the gene matches. The CDR3 spans 14 residues. The V gene's germline CDR1 is SGHRS and CDR2 YFSETQ. The CDR3 sequence: CASSGDRMNTEAFF. CDR3 nucleotide sequence: TGCGCCAGCAGCGGGGACAGGATGAACACTGAAGCTTTCTTT.

The genes are TRBV20-1 and TRBJ1-1; TRBD1 is a possible D gene (6 bases). V was shortened by 6 bases and J by 10 bases, with 21 bases between the two germline ends. The CDR3 contains 13 residues. Germline CDR1 DFQATT, CDR2 SNEGSKA (reference sequence). CDR3 nucleotide sequence: TGCAGTGCCCAGGGACAAACGAAGCTTGGAGCTTTCTTT. It codes for CSAQGQTKLGAFF.

This clonotype was counted between two and nine times. The chain recombines TRBV6-5 with TRBJ2-1; no reliable D call. CDR1 is MNHEY and CDR2 is SVGAGI in the germline V gene. The CDR3 has 19 residues. V shed 0 bases and J shed 0 bases, with 18 bases lying between them. CDR3 nucleotide sequence: TGTGCCAGCAGTTACTCCGGTCTTAGCACCCGAAACTCCTACAATGAGCAGTTCTTC. Translated, it gives CASSYSGLSTRNSYNEQFF.

This clonotype was found a few times. The rearrangement links TRBV10-3 to TRBJ1-1; D not certain. Germline CDR1 and CDR2: ENHRY and SYGVKD. The CDR3 has 14 amino acids. With 4 bases removed from V and 4 bases from J, the gap between germline ends came to 13 bases. In DNA, the CDR3 is TGTGCCATCAGTGCGAGCAGTTGGATCACTGAAGCTTTCTTT. Its protein product is CAISASSWITEAFF.

This clonotype has ten or more counts. The rearrangement links TRBV11-2 to TRBJ1-1; TRBD1 is a possible D gene (5 bases). V lost 8 bases and J lost 0, with 10 bases in between. This CDR3 contains 13 residues. Germline V gene sequence: CDR1 SGHAT, CDR2 FQNNGV. The CDR3 sequence: CASGDGLNTEAFF. CDR3 nucleotide sequence: TGTGCCAGCGGGGACGGATTGAACACTGAAGCTTTCTTT.

This chain connects TRBV29-1 to TRBJ1-1, with D possibly matching TRBD1 (5 bases). CDR1 and CDR2 from the germline V gene are SQVTM and ANQGSEA. The germline V and J ends were trimmed by 6 bases and 4 bases, with 15 bases remaining between them. This CDR3 contains 13 residues. The CDR3 DNA follows: TGCAGCGTCTATACCAGGGAGACCACTGAAGCTTTCTTT. Protein: CSVYTRETTEAFF.

A note on this clonotype: This clone may be a read error of a much larger clone one base away. V usage is TRBV4-2 and J usage is TRBJ2-7, with 9 bases fitting TRBD2. CDR1 LGHNA and CDR2 YNFKEQ come from the germline V gene. The CDR3 totals 13 residues. Unmatched junction bases numbered 1, after V lost 4 bases and J lost 3 bases. CDR3 DNA: TGTGCCAGCAGCCGAGCGGGGGGCTACGAGCAGTACTTC. As protein: CASSRAGGYEQYF.

There are a few counts of this clonotype. V usage is TRBV5-4 and J usage is TRBJ2-5; D is unclear. Trimming pared 2 bases from V and 2 bases from J, leaving 13 bases between. The V gene's germline CDR1 is SGHNT and CDR2 YYREEE (reference sequence). This CDR3 contains 15 residues. CDR3 region: CASSFRTEPQETQYF. In nucleotides, the CDR3 is TGTGCCAGCAGCTTCCGGACGGAGCCGCAAGAGACCCAGTACTTC.

The table lists this clonotype with a few counts. The V gene is TRBV27, the J gene TRBJ1-5; the D is unclear. Trimming pared 2 bases from V and 3 bases from J, leaving 8 bases between. CDR1 MNHEY and CDR2 SMNVEV come from the germline V gene (reference sequence). This CDR3 comprises 14 residues. The CDR3 protein is CASSLTADNQPQHF. CDR3 DNA sequence: TGTGCCAGCAGTTTAACCGCAGACAATCAGCCCCAGCATTTT.

The sample holds many counts of this clonotype. The chain couples TRBV20-1 to TRBJ2-5; D uncertain. V was pared by 0 bases and J by 8 bases, with 19 bases between. The CDR3 spans 15 residues. Germline V gives CDR1 DFQATT, CDR2 SNEGSKA (reference sequence). The CDR3 DNA reads as TGCAGTGCTAGAGATCGTCTGTCACCCCTTGGTACCCAGTACTTC. It codes for CSARDRLSPLGTQYF.

The sample holds a few counts of this clonotype. The chain recombines TRBV24-1 with TRBJ2-5; 7 bases match TRBD1. The CDR3 runs to 14 residues. The trim removed 4 bases at V and 4 bases at J, leaving 5 bases unmatched. Germline V gene lookup returns CDR1 KGHDR and CDR2 SFDVKD. CDR3 DNA sequence: TGTGCCACCAGTGACTCTAACAGGGGAGAGACCCAGTACTTC. As protein: CATSDSNRGETQYF.

The gene calls are TRBV10-3 and TRBJ2-7; either TRBD1 or TRBD2 may fit D (5 bases each). V dropped 10 bases and J dropped 2 bases, with 15 bases sitting between them. The CDR3 is 13 residues long. Per germline, CDR1 ENHRY and CDR2 SYGVKD. CDR3 sequence: CASHGAGPYEQYF. CDR3 in DNA: TGTGCCAGCCACGGGGCAGGGCCCTACGAGCAGTACTTC.